Listed below are T cell receptor beta chains from one sample, sequenced in a study of blood T cell repertoires in COVID-19. Measured with immunoSEQ multiplex PCR; TCRdb has only the in-frame clones, and not every one. The table records around 300,000 clones, around 90% of them present only once. Sequenced sample: PBMCs or T cells enriched from blood (not recorded which). The receptors derive from a woman between 50 and 59 years old who had recovered from COVID-19. The CDR3 runs from the conserved cysteine through the conserved F or W. A D gene is named only where the DNA matches it firmly. Clone size appears in some rows only: once, few, many, or a class for an expanded clone.

J gene	D gene	V gene	clone size	CDR3 protein	CDR3 DNA
TRBJ2-1	TRBD2	TRBV7-2	NA	CASSSGLAGGLGGVQFF	TGTGCCAGCAGCTCAGGACTAGCGGGAGGCTTGGGGGGCGTGCAGTTCTTC
TRBJ1-2	NA	TRBV28	few	CASSNLQGGYGYTF	TGTGCCAGCAGTAATCTACAGGGTGGCTATGGCTACACCTTC
TRBJ2-2	TRBD2	TRBV5-4	NA	CASSLIAGANTGELFF	TGTGCCAGCAGCTTGATTGCGGGAGCGAACACCGGGGAGCTGTTTTTT
TRBJ1-4	TRBD1	TRBV28	NA	CASTSAGQINEKLFF	TGTGCCAGCACTTCGGCGGGACAGATAAATGAAAAACTGTTTTTT
TRBJ2-2	TRBD2	TRBV30	NA	CAWSESGRWGELFF	TGTGCCTGGAGTGAAAGCGGGAGATGGGGGGAGCTGTTTTTT
TRBJ2-2	TRBD1	TRBV7-3	NA	CASSIQGANTGELFF	TGTGCCAGCAGTATACAGGGGGCGAACACCGGGGAGCTGTTTTTT
TRBJ1-1	NA	TRBV7-9	few	CASSPKVSATNTEAFF	TGTGCCAGCAGCCCAAAGGTCTCAGCGACGAACACTGAAGCTTTCTTT
TRBJ2-7	TRBD1	TRBV5-8	once	CASSLGRGRGEQYF	TGTGCCAGCAGCTTGGGCAGGGGCAGGGGGGAGCAGTACTTC
TRBJ1-6	TRBD1	TRBV28	NA	CASTPGGMSNSPLHF	TGTGCCAGCACCCCAGGGGGGATGAGTAATTCACCCCTCCACTTT
TRBJ2-6	NA	TRBV27	NA	CASSPQRLGANVLTF	TGTGCCAGCAGTCCTCAGCGATTAGGGGCCAACGTCCTGACTTTC
TRBJ2-7	TRBD1	TRBV11-1	few	CASSLADRAKYEQYF	TGTGCCAGCAGCTTAGCGGACAGGGCGAAATACGAGCAGTACTTC
TRBJ2-1	TRBD2	TRBV28	NA	CASTLGGLLAANEQFF	TGTGCCAGCACACTAGGGGGACTACTAGCGGCAAATGAGCAGTTCTTC
TRBJ1-1	TRBD1	TRBV18	NA	CASSPGQVNTEAFF	TGTGCCAGCTCACCCGGACAGGTGAACACTGAAGCTTTCTTT
TRBJ2-3	TRBD2	TRBV25-1	NA	CASSEPPRSGKVGDTQYF	TGTGCCAGCAGTGAACCCCCCCGGAGCGGGAAGGTGGGAGATACGCAGTATTTT
TRBJ2-3	NA	TRBV20-1	NA	CSASRSTGDTQYF	TGCAGTGCTAGTCGTTCCACCGGGGATACGCAGTATTTT